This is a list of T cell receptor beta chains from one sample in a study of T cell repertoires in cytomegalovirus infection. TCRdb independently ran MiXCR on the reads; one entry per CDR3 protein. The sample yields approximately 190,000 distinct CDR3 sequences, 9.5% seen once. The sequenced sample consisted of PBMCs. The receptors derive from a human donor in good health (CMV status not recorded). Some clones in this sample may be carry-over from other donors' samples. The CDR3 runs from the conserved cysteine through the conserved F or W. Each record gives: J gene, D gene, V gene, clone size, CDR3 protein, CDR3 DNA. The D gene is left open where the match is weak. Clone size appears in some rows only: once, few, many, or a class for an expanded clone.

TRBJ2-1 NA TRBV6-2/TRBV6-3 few CASSYSLKDTFYNEQFF TGTGCCAGCAGTTATTCACTAAAGGACACCTTCTACAATGAGCAGTTCTTC
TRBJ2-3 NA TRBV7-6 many CASSLAPPGRFGGTDTQYF TGTGCCAGCAGCTTAGCCCCCCCTGGAAGATTTGGGGGCACAGATACGCAGTATTTT
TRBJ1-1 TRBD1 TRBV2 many CASREIGTGVSAFF TGTGCCAGCAGAGAGATCGGGACAGGAGTGTCGGCTTTCTTT
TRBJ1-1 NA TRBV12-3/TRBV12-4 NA CASRLTTNTEAFF TGTGCCAGCAGGTTGACCACGAACACTGAAGCTTTCTTT
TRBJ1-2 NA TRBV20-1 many CSARAMVVYGYTF TGCAGTGCTAGAGCTATGGTAGTCTATGGCTACACCTTC
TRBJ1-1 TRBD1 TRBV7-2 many CASTTGRGHTEAFF TGTGCCAGCACCACAGGAAGGGGGCACACTGAAGCTTTCTTT
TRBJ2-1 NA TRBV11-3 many CASSLGLSSYNEQFF TGTGCCAGCAGCTTAGGCTTGAGCTCCTACAATGAGCAGTTCTTC
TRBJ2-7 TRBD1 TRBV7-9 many CASSLLGDRGDYEQYF TGTGCCAGCAGCTTATTGGGGGACAGGGGTGACTACGAGCAGTACTTC
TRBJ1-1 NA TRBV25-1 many CASSSGTLNTEAFF TGTGCCAGCAGTTCCGGGACATTGAACACTGAAGCTTTCTTT
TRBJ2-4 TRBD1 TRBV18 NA CASSPSGGNIQYF TGTGCCAGCTCACCATCAGGGGGAAACATTCAGTACTTC
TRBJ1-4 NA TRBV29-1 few CSVAGTRNEKLFF TGCAGCGTTGCCGGAACAAGGAATGAAAAACTGTTTTTT
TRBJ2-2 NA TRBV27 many CASRGRRNTGELFF TGTGCCAGCCGCGGTAGGAGGAACACCGGGGAGCTGTTTTTT
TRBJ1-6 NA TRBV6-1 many CASRDGATYNSPLHF TGTGCCAGCAGGGACGGAGCTACCTATAATTCACCCCTCCACTTT
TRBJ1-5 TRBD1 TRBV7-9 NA CASSLGGGQGADQPQHF TGTGCCAGCAGCTTAGGAGGTGGACAGGGAGCAGATCAGCCCCAGCATTTT
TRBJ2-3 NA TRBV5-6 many CASSLGLGTDTQYF TGTGCCAGCAGCTTGGGACTAGGAACAGATACGCAGTATTTT
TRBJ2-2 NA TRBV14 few CASSQELRGSNTGELFF TGTGCCAGCAGCCAAGAACTGCGGGGATCGAACACCGGGGAGCTGTTTTTT
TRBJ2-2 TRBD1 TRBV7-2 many CASSRTGGFANTGELFF TGTGCCAGCAGTCGGACAGGGGGCTTCGCGAACACCGGGGAGCTGTTTTTT
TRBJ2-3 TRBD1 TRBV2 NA CASSPTGGPGYF TGTGCCAGCAGTCCCACAGGGGGCCCCGGGTATTTT
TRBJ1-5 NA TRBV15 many CATNPGFNQPQHF TGTGCCACCAACCCGGGGTTCAATCAGCCCCAGCATTTT
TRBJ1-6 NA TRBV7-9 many CASSLFWGSYNSPLHF TGTGCCAGCAGCTTATTTTGGGGATCCTATAATTCACCCCTCCACTTT
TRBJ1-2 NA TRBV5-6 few CASSFSEGHSYGYTF TGTGCCAGCAGCTTTTCCGAGGGCCATAGCTATGGCTACACCTTC
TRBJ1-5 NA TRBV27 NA CASSLSVLHNQPQHF TGTGCCAGCAGTTTATCGGTCCTACACAATCAGCCCCAGCATTTT
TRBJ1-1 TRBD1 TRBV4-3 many CASSQDFAGGSEAFF TGCGCCAGCAGCCAAGATTTCGCAGGGGGCTCTGAAGCTTTCTTT
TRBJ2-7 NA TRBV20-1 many CSARNPPSYEQYF TGCAGTGCTAGAAATCCACCCTCCTACGAGCAGTACTTC
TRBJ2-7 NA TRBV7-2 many CASSWRRGPYEQYF TGTGCCAGCAGCTGGCGAAGGGGCCCCTACGAGCAGTACTTC
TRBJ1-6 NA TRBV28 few CASSLAGHINSPLHF TGTGCCAGCAGTTTAGCCGGACACATCAATTCACCCCTCCACTTT
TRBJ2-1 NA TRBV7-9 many CASSLGDEQFF TGTGCCAGCAGCTTAGGGGATGAGCAGTTCTTC
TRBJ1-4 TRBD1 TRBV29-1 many CSVAQGAIGEKLFF TGCAGCGTTGCCCAGGGGGCTATAGGGGAAAAACTGTTTTTT
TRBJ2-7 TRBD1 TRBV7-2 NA CASSPDPGTGEQYF TGTGCCAGCAGCCCAGACCCCGGGACAGGCGAGCAGTACTTC
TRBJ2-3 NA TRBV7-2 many CASSRSLGDTQYF TGTGCCAGCAGCCGATCCCTCGGGGATACGCAGTATTTT
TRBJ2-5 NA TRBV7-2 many CASSYTAGETQYF TGTGCCAGCAGCTATACTGCAGGGGAGACCCAGTACTTC
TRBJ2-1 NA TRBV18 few CASSRDPTEGVIF TGTGCCAGCTCCCGAGATCCCACAGAGGGGGTCATCTTC
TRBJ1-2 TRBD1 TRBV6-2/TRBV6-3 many CASSYRTGDYGYTF TGTGCCAGCAGTTACAGGACAGGGGACTATGGCTACACCTTC
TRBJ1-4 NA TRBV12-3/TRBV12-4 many CASRAGTGGEKLFF TGTGCCAGCAGAGCAGGGACCGGAGGTGAAAAACTGTTTTTT
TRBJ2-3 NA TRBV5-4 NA CASSFPPSDTQYF TGTGCCAGCAGCTTCCCGCCCTCTGATACGCAGTATTTT
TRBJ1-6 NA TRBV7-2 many CASSLGRRGRDNSPLHF TGTGCCAGCAGCTTAGGCCGACGAGGGAGGGATAATTCACCCCTCCACTTT
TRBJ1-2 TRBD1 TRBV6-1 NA CASSEGTGNNYGYTF TGTGCCAGCAGCGAGGGGACAGGGAATAACTATGGCTACACCTTC
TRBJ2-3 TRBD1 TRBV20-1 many CSASSGTGGYTQYF TGCAGTGCTAGCTCCGGGACAGGGGGATATACGCAGTATTTT
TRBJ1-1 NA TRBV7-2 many CASSLVVGVRPGRTEAFF TGTGCCAGCAGCTTAGTAGTGGGGGTACGACCCGGACGAACTGAAGCTTTCTTT
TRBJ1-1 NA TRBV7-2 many CASSLDPGMNTEAFF TGTGCCAGCAGCTTAGATCCGGGCATGAACACTGAAGCTTTCTTT